One sample yielded the 11 T cell receptor beta chains listed below, sequenced in a study of cytomegalovirus exposure and HLA in healthy donors. PCR involved 60 Vbeta and 13 Jbeta primers. Some clones are missing from TCRdb's copy, which holds only in-frame ones; the method was immunoSEQ multiplex PCR. The sample lists some 180,000 clones, about three quarters occurring once. The specimen was PBMCs. The receptors derive from an older woman in good health and CMV-seropositive.

This rearrangement joins TRBV11-1 to TRBJ2-3; D perhaps matches TRBD1 (5 bases). V lost 2 bases and J 0 bases, leaving 9 bases between the germline ends. Germline-derived CDR1 and CDR2 are SGHAT and FQDESV (reference sequence). CDR3 length equals 15 residues. The CDR3 coding sequence is TGTGCCAGCAGCTTAAGGGGATCTAGCACAGATACGCAGTATTTT. Amino acid sequence: CASSLRGSSTDTQYF.

This clone has just a few counts. As DNA, the CDR3 is TGTGCCAGCTCACCTCCTAGCGGGAGGGCCTACGAGCAGTACTTC. Translation: CASSPPSGRAYEQYF. The chain employs TRBV18 and TRBJ2-7; 12 bases fit TRBD2. Germline V gene data show CDR1 as KGHSH and CDR2 as LQKENI. V was clipped by 3 bases and J by 2 bases; unmatched bases: 2. This CDR3 is 15 amino acids long.

The rearrangement uses TRBV6-1 and TRBJ1-5; no firm D call. Trimming took 2 bases from V and 7 from J, leaving 9 bases between them. The CDR3 is 13 amino acids. From germline, CDR1 is MNHNS and CDR2 SASEGT. CDR3 DNA: TGTGCCAGCAGTGAACGGGGAAGCCAGCCCCAGCATTTT. Protein: CASSERGSQPQHF.

The genes are TRBV5-1 and TRBJ2-2, with TRBD2 as a possible D gene (6 bases). Germline loops: CDR1 SGHRS, CDR2 YFSETQ. The CDR3 consists of 17 residues. V was clipped by 1 base and J by 5 bases, with 18 bases between them. The CDR3: CASSLIGRVGGTGELFF. CDR3 DNA sequence: TGCGCCAGCAGCTTGATCGGGAGAGTCGGAGGGACCGGGGAGCTGTTTTTT.

This chain connects TRBV5-1 to TRBJ1-2; 7 bases are a match to TRBD1. Germline V gene lookup returns CDR1 SGHRS and CDR2 YFSETQ. The length of the CDR3 is 15 residues. The junction had 9 bases not matched to a gene; V was cut back by 2 bases and J by 5 bases. The CDR3 loop reads CASSLEDRPLYGYTF. In DNA, the CDR3 is TGCGCCAGCAGCTTAGAGGACAGGCCTCTATATGGCTACACCTTC.

V and J are TRBV7-2 and TRBJ2-7; 9 bases fit TRBD1. Germline-derived CDR1 and CDR2 are SGHTA and FQGNSA. After removal of 5 bases from V and 1 base from J, the junction contained 6 bases not matched to a gene. The CDR3 is 15 amino acids. The CDR3 nucleotides are TGTGCCAGCAGCCCAACAGGGGGCGGGTCCTACGAGCAGTACTTC. Residues: CASSPTGGGSYEQYF.

This clone was detected only once. Other nucleotide sequences from this sample produce the same CDR3. The chain combines TRBV27 with TRBJ1-5; D is unresolved. Looked up from germline, CDR1 is MNHEY and CDR2 is SMNVEV (reference sequence). With 4 bases removed from V and 0 bases from J, the gap between germline ends came to 7 bases. CDR3 length: 14 residues. This CDR3 is CASSSPYSNQPQHF. Here the CDR3 DNA reads TGTGCCAGCAGTTCGCCCTATAGCAATCAGCCCCAGCATTTT.

This chain uses TRBV6-5 with TRBJ1-3; no reliable D call. V shed 2 bases and J shed 0 bases, with 8 bases lying between them. The CDR3 totals 15 residues. Per the germline V gene, CDR1 is MNHEY and CDR2 is SVGAGI. The CDR3 here is CASSYNSPSGNTIYF. CDR3 sequence (DNA): TGTGCCAGCAGTTACAACAGTCCCTCTGGAAACACCATATATTTT.

The chain is built from TRBV7-9 and TRBJ2-3, with D possibly TRBD1 on 10 matching bases. The CDR3 is 18 amino acids. The V gene's germline CDR1 is SEHNR and CDR2 FQNEAQ (reference sequence). The ends were cut back, 0 bases at V and 6 bases at J, with 22 bases in the middle. CDR3 in amino acids: CASSLARQGAGGTDTQYF. CDR3 sequence (DNA): TGTGCCAGCAGCTTAGCCCGACAGGGGGCGGGGGGGACGGATACGCAGTATTTT.

The chain couples TRBV30 to TRBJ2-7; D might be TRBD1 (5 bases). V shed 3 bases and J shed 3 bases, with 12 bases lying between them. The CDR3 has 13 residues. Germline loops: CDR1 GTSNPN, CDR2 SVGIG (reference sequence). In DNA, the CDR3 is TGTGCCTGGAGCCCATACAGGAACTACGAGCAGTACTTC. The encoded protein is CAWSPYRNYEQYF.

The gene calls are TRBV19 and TRBJ1-5; 8 nucleotides align to TRBD1. CDR3 length: 14 amino acids. From germline, CDR1 is LNHDA and CDR2 SQIVND (reference sequence). The trim removed 10 bases at V and 7 bases at J, leaving 12 bases unmatched. CDR3 in amino acids: CATKQGEVGQPQHF. DNA of the CDR3: TGTGCCACGAAACAGGGGGAAGTAGGACAGCCCCAGCATTTT.